Below, one TCR beta chain is given with its context. The table came from immunoSEQ multiplex PCR; TCRdb's copy has only in-frame clones and leaves some out. The sample yields tens of thousands of clones, about 90% seen once. Germline V gene data show CDR1 as LGHNA and CDR2 as YNFKEQ. The V and J ends lost 4 bases and 0 bases respectively, with 15 bases between them. The CDR3 has 16 residues. The sample belongs to a study of T cell changes during pregnancy in multiple sclerosis. The TCR was taken from a female donor in good health, enrolled as a control in a pregnancy study. The input for sequencing was CD4+ T cells from peripheral blood mononuclear cells, taken in the first trimester of pregnancy. The J gene is TRBJ1-2, the V gene TRBV4-2; D perhaps matches TRBD1 (5 bases). In DNA form, the CDR3 reads TGTGCCAGCAGCCCTCTTGGGGCCGAAGCTAACTATGGCTACACCTTC. As protein: CASSPLGAEANYGYTF.